The entry that follows covers one TCR beta chain sequence. Its specificity is unknown. The sample's treatment: 15 to 20 received Ad26.COV2.S at low or high dose, single or two shots; 5 received placebo; per-sample allocation not given. Sample collection was performed on day 63 after the first vaccine or placebo injection. The data stem from a study of Ad26.COV2.S vaccination and SARS-CoV-2 variants. Whole-study context: The vaccine Ad26.COV2.S was put into the muscle once, or twice with 56 days between.

With 3 bases removed from V and 2 bases from J, the gap between germline ends came to 11 bases. Germline V gene data show CDR1 as SGDLS and CDR2 as YYNGEE. The CDR3 is 14 amino acids. Whole-study results and caveats: Compared with placebo recipients, vaccine recipients had higher spike-specific TCR breadth.

Only in-frame clones appear in the TCRdb table, and some are missing; sequencing was by immunoSEQ multiplex PCR. The top ten hold around 4.5% of the sample, which has about 350,000 clones, 80% to 90% seen once. This chain uses TRBV9 with TRBJ1-2; no definite D call. This TCR derives from a person aged 18-65 years who received the Ad26.COV2.S COVID-19 vaccine or a placebo. The specimen comprised peripheral blood, sampled in a trial of Ad26.COV2.S vaccine versus placebo. The chain's CDR3 is CASSARNGNYGYTF. The CDR3 DNA reads TGTGCCAGCAGCGCCCGGAACGGGAACTATGGCTACACCTTC.